This is a list of T cell receptor beta chains from one sample in a study of cytomegalovirus exposure and HLA in healthy donors. Some clones are missing from TCRdb's copy, which holds only in-frame ones; the method was immunoSEQ multiplex PCR. The sample includes under 80,000 clones, roughly 94% of them seen just once. The sample was PBMCs. The receptors shown here come from a woman aged 18-30 years in good health and CMV-seropositive. CDR3s include the opening cysteine and the closing phenylalanine or tryptophan. Clone size is given for some rows only: seen once, a few or many times, or a class if the clone is expanded.

TRBV29-1	-	CSVGQGWGMNTEAFF
TRBV11-3	-	CASSFDSTRSYEQYF
TRBV27	once	CASSLLAGGSTEAFF
TRBV7-3	-	CASSLTGSPRGTDTQYF
TRBV5-1	-	CASRERETNTEAFF
TRBV5-1	-	CASSSRRTGNFEQYF
TRBV6-1	-	CASSETGLNTEAFF
TRBV28	-	CASSLYPGQGLVGYTF
TRBV5-5	-	CASSLAGGISYEQYF
TRBV9	-	CASSPRQGPETQYF
TRBV9	-	CASSVAPVYSYEQYF
TRBV6-1	-	CASSELAGGPDTQYF
TRBV7-7	-	CASSPPTGPQSCRDYGYTF
TRBV19	-	CASSVGRQGANEKLFF
TRBV6-1	-	CASSEVVVGGEQYF
TRBV6-6	-	CASGGGTPSYEQYF
TRBV28	-	CASSYDSLGFYGYTF
TRBV10-2	-	CASSESIGGGIGYTF
TRBV4-1	-	CASSQRGQGSNQPQHF
TRBV6-6	-	CASSYSALPTGETQYF
TRBV5-4	once	CASRRSGGAQLIGELFF
TRBV5-1	-	CASSRNETGVISYEQYF
TRBV25-1	-	CASSESRAGGQYF
TRBV19	-	CASSIRPGPYEQYF
TRBV5-1	-	CASSLAQGRSYEQYF
TRBV4-3	-	CASSWDRGNTEAFF
TRBV2	-	CASSSGTTGTDTQYF
TRBV9	-	CASSAPSSYEQYF
TRBV5-5	once	CASSFSGTPVSAQHF
TRBV29-1	-	CSVEDPLAGKPNEQFF
TRBV6-5	-	CASRPAGGGTEAFF
TRBV5-5	once	CASSVDLQGLSYNEQFF
TRBV5-6	-	CASSLESSHEQYF
TRBV14	-	CASSQDPTHTQYF
TRBV19	-	CASSPRDTLNQPQHF
TRBV18	-	CASSPSAGIGTDTQYF
TRBV25-1	-	CASSAGADEQFF
TRBV28	-	CASSLSAGINEKLFF
TRBV5-1	-	CASSLQTGDNQPQHF
TRBV27	-	CASSGQGPNQPQHF
TRBV4-1	-	CASSQDPDPARGYTF